The 22 T cell receptor beta chains below all came from one sample that was sequenced in a study of regulatory T cells in long-lasting Graves disease. TCR beta libraries were built with iRepertoire HTBI primers and Arm-PCR of CDR3 regions. TCRdb re-called the multiplex PCR reads through MiXCR, storing one row per CDR3 protein. The table has 700,000 or so distinct CDR3 sequences, around 32% seen once. Specified time point: persistent/refractory GD, antithyroid drugs over 5 years with positive TRAb. Scientists built the TCR library using RNA that was extracted from PBMCs. The material sequenced was peripheral blood mononuclear cells (PBMCs), taken when the disease was refractory, from a patient treated with antithyroid drugs. These receptors were obtained from a female donor with Graves disease.

The chain combines TRBV3-1 with TRBJ1-2, with D uncertain. This CDR3 is 15 amino acids long. CDR1 and CDR2 (germline): LGHDT, YNNKEL (reference sequence). Trimming shortened V by 4 bases and J by 2 bases, and 14 bases separated the two germline ends. Written as DNA, the CDR3 is TGTGCCAGCAGCCCCGGTCCCACCCGAAACTATGGCTACACCTTC. This translates into CASSPGPTRNYGYTF. The variable domain in full, completed from reference TRBV3-1 and TRBJ1-2, reads DTAVSQTPKYLVTQMGNDKSIKCEQNLGHDTMYWYKQDSKKFLKIMFSYNNKELIINETVPNRFSPKSPDKAHLNLHINSLELGDSAVYFCASSPGPTRNYGYTFGSGTRLTVV.

This clonotype has at least ten counts. V is TRBV20-1 and J is TRBJ2-7; 8 bases line up with TRBD2. The length of the CDR3 is 14 residues. Germline-derived CDR1 and CDR2 are DFQATT and SNEGSKA (reference sequence). J was trimmed by 6 bases and V by 3 bases; bases with no gene match: 10. The CDR3 region is CSASLLAGGREQYF. DNA of the CDR3: TGCAGTGCTAGTTTGCTAGCGGGTGGCCGCGAGCAGTACTTC.

The genes are TRBV5-6 and TRBJ2-7; TRBD2 matches at 8 bases. Losses at the gene ends were 2 bases for V and 5 bases for J; bases not matched to a gene: 9. There are 15 residues in the CDR3. Germline V gene data show CDR1 as SGHDT and CDR2 as YYEEEE. The CDR3 spells CASSFSGGPKNEQYF. CDR3 DNA sequence: TGTGCCAGCAGCTTCTCGGGAGGGCCTAAGAACGAGCAGTACTTC.

About this clonotype: One base away lies a much larger clone, so this may be a sequencing read error. Given the absence of the conserved phenylalanine or tryptophan at the CDR3 end, a read error is likely. The V call is TRBV7-2, the J call TRBJ2-7, with TRBD2 identical over 10 bases. The CDR3 covers 15 residues. Germline values: CDR1 SGHTA, CDR2 FQGNSA. Trimming at V came to 5 bases and at J to 2 bases, leaving 6 bases not matched to a gene. The DNA for the CDR3 is TGTGCCAGCAGCGGTGCTAGCGGGAGTCCCTACGAGCAGTACCTC. It is translated as CASSGASGSPYEQYL.

The sample holds a few counts of this clonotype. The gene calls are TRBV7-3 and TRBJ2-3, with D possibly TRBD2 on 6 matching bases. Per the germline V gene, CDR1 is SGHTA and CDR2 is FQGTGA. CDR3 size: 14 residues. The V end was cut by 0 bases, the J end by 5 bases, with 9 bases between. CDR3 nucleotides: TGTGCCAGCAGCTTAACGGATAGCGGAGATACGCAGTATTTT. As protein: CASSLTDSGDTQYF.

This clonotype showed up just a few times. The chain is built from TRBV4-1 and TRBJ2-7; 9 bases align to TRBD1. Looked up from germline, CDR1 is MGHRA and CDR2 is YSYEKL. The J segment lost 2 bases and the V segment lost 0 bases, leaving 2 bases of the junction unmatched. This CDR3 spans 15 amino acids. The CDR3 loop is CASSQEGQGPYEQYF. The CDR3 DNA follows: TGCGCCAGCAGCCAAGAGGGACAGGGCCCCTACGAGCAGTACTTC.

The chain has TRBV29-1 and TRBJ2-2; no firm D call. The CDR3 sequence is 14 residues long. V gave up 4 bases and J gave up 4 bases, with 13 bases separating them. CDR1 and CDR2 (germline): SQVTM, ANQGSEA. CDR3: CSVVRGVGTGELFF. The DNA of the CDR3 is TGCAGCGTTGTACGAGGAGTCGGCACCGGGGAGCTGTTTTTT.

The V and J genes are TRBV20-1 and TRBJ1-2, with unresolved D. Deletions cut 1 base from V and 7 bases from J, with 13 bases between. Germline lookup yields CDR1 DFQATT and CDR2 SNEGSKA (reference sequence). The CDR3 loop spans 13 amino acids. The CDR3 coding sequence is TGCAGTGCTAGAGCCCAAGGTCCGGCTGGCTACACCTTC. This sequence encodes CSARAQGPAGYTF.

A word on this clonotype: The junction departs from the called germline gene at one end, perhaps through a read error. The chain uses TRBV29-1 and TRBJ2-2; D is unresolved. The CDR3 totals 14 residues. The germline V gene has CDR1 SQVTM and CDR2 ANQGSEA. CDR3 protein: CSCRVTTNTGELFF. CDR3 DNA: TGCAGCTGTAGAGTAACTACCAACACAGGGGAGCTGTTTTTT.

The rearrangement joins TRBV28 to TRBJ1-3, with 11 bases that match TRBD1. With V trimmed by 6 bases and J by 1 base, 2 bases remained unmatched. CDR1 and CDR2 (germline): MDHEN, SYDVKM. This CDR3 spans 15 amino acids. The CDR3 DNA sequence: TGTGCCAGCAGGGACAGGGGGCGATCTGGAAACACCATATATTTT. It is translated as CASRDRGRSGNTIYF.

This chain joins TRBV11-2 and TRBJ1-1; the D gene is possibly TRBD1 (5 bases). The germline gives CDR1 SGHAT, CDR2 FQNNGV. Trimming pared 4 bases from V and 3 bases from J, leaving 18 bases between. The CDR3 contains 16 residues. CDR3 nucleotide sequence: TGTGCCAGCAGCTCAACCCCCAGGGCTAAAGACACTGAAGCTTTCTTT. This translates into CASSSTPRAKDTEAFF.

The rearrangement links TRBV6-2 or TRBV6-3 to TRBJ1-2, with 8 positions matching TRBD1. The CDR3 runs 14 residues. From germline, CDR1 is MNHEY and CDR2 SVGEGT. The V gene end was trimmed by 5 bases and the J gene end by 7 bases; junction bases not matched to a gene: 9. This chain's CDR3 is CASSERQGASGYTF. The CDR3 DNA sequence: TGTGCCAGCAGTGAACGTCAGGGGGCCAGTGGCTACACCTTC.

This clonotype was picked up a small number of times. The genes are TRBV28 and TRBJ2-5, with 7 nucleotides matching TRBD2. Trimming at V came to 8 bases and at J to 5 bases, leaving 8 bases not matched to a gene. The CDR3 has 13 residues. CDR1 MDHEN and CDR2 SYDVKM come from the germline V gene. The CDR3 protein is CASCEGREETQYF. CDR3 DNA: TGTGCCAGCTGTGAGGGGCGGGAGGAGACCCAGTACTTC.

This clonotype turned up a few times. The V gene is TRBV7-3, the J gene TRBJ2-7; the match to TRBD2 covers 7 bases. V was pared by 2 bases and J by 4 bases, with 14 bases of the junction left unmatched. Germline lookup yields CDR1 SGHTA and CDR2 FQGTGA. This CDR3 has 17 amino acids. The CDR3 sequence: CASSLLGGSRREYEQYF. The CDR3 coding sequence is TGTGCCAGCAGCTTACTGGGGGGGAGTCGGCGGGAGTACGAGCAGTACTTC.

V gene TRBV30 combines with J gene TRBJ1-2; 9 positions match TRBD1. V lost 1 base to trimming and J lost 7 bases; unmatched junction nucleotides: 10. Germline-derived CDR1 and CDR2 are GTSNPN and SVGIG (reference sequence). The CDR3 runs 15 residues. CDR3 residues: CAWSASNRGPGGYTF. The CDR3 DNA follows: TGTGCCTGGAGTGCTTCTAACAGGGGGCCGGGTGGCTACACCTTC.

J is TRBJ1-1 and V is TRBV11-2; D remains unclear. V was trimmed by 4 bases and J by 5 bases, leaving 11 bases between them. Germline CDR1 and CDR2: SGHAT and FQNNGV. CDR3 size: 13 residues. CDR3 sequence: CASSSPPRTEAFF. The CDR3 nucleotides are TGTGCCAGCAGCTCACCCCCGCGGACTGAAGCTTTCTTT.

There are a few counts of this clonotype. This chain joins TRBV28 and TRBJ1-5, with TRBD1 identical over 8 bases. The germline gives CDR1 MDHEN, CDR2 SYDVKM. The CDR3 contains 16 residues. V lost 5 bases, J lost 5 bases, and 11 bases stayed unmatched. In nucleotides, the CDR3 is TGTGCCAGCAGTCAAAGAGGACAGGGAGGGGATCAGCCCCAGCATTTT. This sequence encodes CASSQRGQGGDQPQHF.

This clonotype was observed a handful of times. V and J are TRBV20-1 and TRBJ1-5, with TRBD1 matching over 7 bases. Germline V gene lookup returns CDR1 DFQATT and CDR2 SNEGSKA (reference sequence). V was pared by 1 base and J by 3 bases, with 3 bases of the junction left unmatched. The CDR3 has 14 amino acids. CDR3 amino acids: CSARGDSNNQPQHF. CDR3 coding DNA: TGCAGTGCTAGAGGGGACAGTAACAATCAGCCCCAGCATTTT.

The V and J genes are TRBV29-1 and TRBJ1-2; TRBD1 aligns across 9 bases. The germline gives CDR1 SQVTM, CDR2 ANQGSEA. The CDR3 length is 15 residues. V gave up 6 bases and J gave up 0 bases; unmatched junction bases: 8. This chain's CDR3 is CSVTTGGGANYGYTF. CDR3 nucleotide sequence: TGCAGCGTGACGACAGGGGGGGGAGCTAACTATGGCTACACCTTC.

The V and J genes are TRBV7-9 and TRBJ2-7; 8 positions match TRBD1. The V gene's germline CDR1 is SEHNR and CDR2 FQNEAQ (reference sequence). The CDR3 runs to 16 residues. The V segment lost 3 bases and the J segment 0 bases; nucleotides outside the gene matches: 7. The CDR3 region is CASSFPDRGSSYEQYF. In nucleotides, the CDR3 is TGTGCCAGCAGCTTTCCCGACAGGGGTAGCTCCTACGAGCAGTACTTC.

This clonotype appeared a few times. The rearrangement links TRBV5-6 to TRBJ2-2, with a tentative D call TRBD1 (5 bases). Germline CDR1 is SGHDT and CDR2 is YYEEEE. The ends were cut back, 4 bases at V and 7 bases at J, with 5 bases in the middle. The CDR3 runs 11 residues. The CDR3 spells CASSRGGELFF. The CDR3 bases are TGTGCCAGCAGCAGGGGCGGGGAGCTGTTTTTT.

The chain couples TRBV6-1 to TRBJ2-7; 10 nucleotides agree with TRBD2. The germline CDR1 and CDR2 sequences are MNHNS and SASEGT. Germline trimming cut 2 bases from V and 1 base from J; bases unmatched to any gene: 2. The CDR3 contains 15 residues. The CDR3 protein is CASSEILAGSYEQYF. Written as DNA, the CDR3 is TGTGCCAGCAGTGAAATACTAGCGGGATCCTACGAGCAGTACTTC.